Below, 27 T cell receptor beta chains from the same sample are listed, as sequenced in a study of cytomegalovirus exposure and HLA in healthy donors. This PCR relied on a set of 60 Vbeta primers and 13 Jbeta primers. Clones were sequenced by immunoSEQ multiplex PCR, and TCRdb holds only the in-frame ones, with some missing. Counted here are 170,000 or so clones, about four fifths occurring once; the ten biggest clones make up more than 1.5%. Sequencing was done on a sample of PBMCs. The source of these receptors is a man aged 45-65 years in good health and CMV-seronegative.

The chain recombines TRBV7-9 with TRBJ2-7; D is possibly TRBD2 (5 bases). The germline gives CDR1 SEHNR, CDR2 FQNEAQ (reference sequence). CDR3 length equals 14 residues. The V and J ends lost 1 base and 7 bases respectively, with 14 bases between them. CDR3 nucleotides: TGTGCCAGCAGCTTAGGGACTGCACTACGGGAGCAGTACTTC. Translating it yields CASSLGTALREQYF.

The genes are TRBV7-9 and TRBJ2-5, with D perhaps TRBD1 (6 bases). V shed 5 bases and J shed 5 bases, with 15 bases lying between them. CDR3 length: 14 amino acids. Germline assignment: CDR1 SEHNR and CDR2 FQNEAQ (reference sequence). CDR3 nucleotide sequence: TGTGCCAGCAGCAAAGGCGGACAGCAGGAGACCCAGTACTTC. Its protein is CASSKGGQQETQYF.

V is TRBV7-2 and J is TRBJ2-3; 8 nucleotides align to TRBD1. V lost 5 bases to trimming and J lost 2 bases; unmatched junction nucleotides: 12. The CDR3 has 17 amino acids. Germline CDR1 and CDR2: SGHTA and FQGNSA. CDR3 sequence: CASSEHSRDRTTDTQYF. Here the CDR3 DNA reads TGTGCCAGCAGCGAGCACTCCCGGGACAGGACCACAGATACGCAGTATTTT. Complete variable domain (other parts from reference TRBV7-2 and TRBJ2-3): GAGVSQSPSNKVTEKGKDVELRCDPISGHTALYWYRQSLGQGLEFLIYFQGNSAPDKSGLPSDRFSAERTGGSVSTLTIQRTQQEDSAVYLCASSEHSRDRTTDTQYFGPGTRLTVL.

The gene calls are TRBV7-2 and TRBJ1-4; D is undetermined. The germline V gene has CDR1 SGHTA and CDR2 FQGNSA. V lost 5 bases, J lost 7 bases, and 11 bases lay in between. This CDR3 is 13 amino acids long. CDR3 DNA: TGTGCCAGCAGCAACGGAGATTCTGAAAAACTGTTTTTT. Protein sequence: CASSNGDSEKLFF.

About this clone: Different DNA sequences within this sample yield the same CDR3. The chain joins TRBV11-2 to TRBJ2-1; unclear D gene. Looked up from germline, CDR1 is SGHAT and CDR2 is FQNNGV. The CDR3 consists of 15 residues. V lost 0 bases and J 1 base, leaving 7 bases between the germline ends. CDR3 sequence reads: CASSLELLSYNEQFF. Written as DNA, the CDR3 is TGTGCCAGCAGCTTAGAACTGTTATCCTACAATGAGCAGTTCTTC.

The chain combines TRBV28 with TRBJ1-6; D uncertain. Between the trimmed V and J ends, which lost 7 bases and 8 bases, there was a span of 12 bases. Germline values: CDR1 MDHEN, CDR2 SYDVKM. The CDR3 consists of 13 residues. The CDR3, as DNA: TGTGCCAGCATCGGAGGGATCGATTCACCCCTCCACTTT. Translating gives CASIGGIDSPLHF.

DNA for the CDR3: TGTGCCAGCAGCCGGACAGGGGGCCGGGAAAAACTGTTTTTT. It is translated as CASSRTGGREKLFF. This chain connects TRBV7-2 to TRBJ1-4, with 11 bases lining up with TRBD1. The CDR3 sequence is 14 residues long. J gave up 8 bases and V 5 bases, and 4 bases lay outside the gene matches. Germline loops: CDR1 SGHTA, CDR2 FQGNSA.

The V and J genes are TRBV9 and TRBJ2-7, with D possibly matching TRBD2 (6 bases). This CDR3 comprises 13 residues. Looked up from germline, CDR1 is SGDLS and CDR2 is YYNGEE. Trimming removed 4 bases from V and 4 bases from J, with 12 bases in between. Here the CDR3 DNA reads TGTGCCAGCAGCTTGGGAGGAGGGTACGAGCAGTACTTC. As protein: CASSLGGGYEQYF.

This clone was recorded only once. The V and J genes are TRBV4-2 and TRBJ2-5, with TRBD2 identical over 13 bases. With 8 bases clipped from V and 5 bases from J, the junction kept 8 bases outside the gene matches. This CDR3 region has 15 residues. Germline V gives CDR1 LGHNA, CDR2 YNFKEQ. CDR3 protein: CASSRLAGGGETQYF. CDR3 bases: TGTGCCAGCTCTAGACTAGCGGGGGGAGGGGAGACCCAGTACTTC.

This clone was found once. The chain uses TRBV6-6 and TRBJ1-5; D is unclear. Trimming shortened V by 8 bases and J by 1 base, and 9 bases separated the two germline ends. Per germline, CDR1 MNHNY and CDR2 SVGAGI (reference sequence). The CDR3 contains 13 residues. The CDR3 DNA follows: TGTGCCAGCGTTAGACTAAGCAATCAGCCCCAGCATTTT. This gives the protein CASVRLSNQPQHF.

This chain uses TRBV9 with TRBJ1-3; 8 nucleotides match TRBD1. Germline assignment: CDR1 SGDLS and CDR2 YYNGEE. CDR3 length: 15 residues. The V segment lost 5 bases and the J segment 2 bases; nucleotides outside the gene matches: 6. The CDR3 is CASRPQGDTGNTIYF. The CDR3 coding sequence is TGTGCCAGCAGACCACAGGGGGACACTGGAAACACCATATATTTT.

The chain links TRBV20-1 to TRBJ2-1; weak D call: TRBD2 (6 bases). From germline, CDR1 is DFQATT and CDR2 SNEGSKA (reference sequence). V lost 3 bases and J lost 12, with 12 bases in between. The CDR3 is 11 amino acids. CDR3 residues: CSASARDGQFF. In DNA, the CDR3 is TGCAGTGCTAGTGCGCGGGACGGGCAGTTCTTC.

The V call is TRBV6-1, the J call TRBJ2-3; 10 bases line up with TRBD2. This CDR3 is 15 amino acids long. CDR1 and CDR2 from the germline V gene are MNHNS and SASEGT. Losses at the gene ends were 5 bases for V and 2 bases for J; bases not matched to a gene: 4. Here the CDR3 reads CASSRTSGNTDTQYF. CDR3 in DNA: TGTGCCAGCAGTCGGACTAGCGGAAACACAGATACGCAGTATTTT.

The chain employs TRBV28 and TRBJ2-1; possible D gene TRBD1, 5 bases. The CDR3 loop spans 15 amino acids. Looked up from germline, CDR1 is MDHEN and CDR2 is SYDVKM. Between the trimmed V and J ends, which lost 2 bases and 6 bases, there was a span of 14 bases. CDR3 amino acids: CASSLNQRGFNEQFF. Here the CDR3 DNA reads TGTGCCAGCAGTTTAAATCAAAGGGGCTTCAATGAGCAGTTCTTC.

The gene calls are TRBV7-9 and TRBJ2-7; weak D call: TRBD2 (7 bases). Per germline, CDR1 SEHNR and CDR2 FQNEAQ (reference sequence). The ends were cut back, 5 bases at V and 5 bases at J, with 13 bases in the middle. The CDR3 extends over 13 amino acids. The CDR3 sequence is CASSGGGQNEQYF. CDR3 DNA: TGTGCCAGCAGCGGGGGGGGGCAAAACGAGCAGTACTTC.

The chain carries TRBV11-2 and TRBJ2-7; TRBD2 agrees at 8 bases. Germline trimming cut 2 bases from V and 1 base from J; bases unmatched to any gene: 7. Germline values: CDR1 SGHAT, CDR2 FQNNGV. CDR3 size: 16 residues. The CDR3 spells CASSLLAGPPSYEQYF. CDR3 DNA: TGTGCCAGCAGCTTACTAGCGGGCCCCCCGTCCTACGAGCAGTACTTC.

This sequence joins TRBV7-9 and TRBJ1-1; D is possibly TRBD1 (6 bases). V was clipped by 3 bases and J by 1 base, with 9 bases between them. CDR1 SEHNR and CDR2 FQNEAQ come from the germline V gene (reference sequence). The CDR3 has 14 residues. Here the CDR3 DNA reads TGTGCCAGCAGCTTTACAGGGACGAACACTGAAGCTTTCTTT. It specifies CASSFTGTNTEAFF.

This sequence joins TRBV7-2 and TRBJ2-2, with D maybe TRBD1 (5 bases). CDR3 length equals 16 residues. V was trimmed by 2 bases and J by 1 base, leaving 11 bases between them. Germline values: CDR1 SGHTA, CDR2 FQGNSA. The CDR3 nucleotides read TGTGCCAGCAGCTTATATAGGGGTGAGAACACCGGGGAGCTGTTTTTT. Translation: CASSLYRGENTGELFF.

V is TRBV7-3 and J is TRBJ2-5, with TRBD2 matching over 7 bases. There are 16 residues in the CDR3. Germline-derived CDR1 and CDR2 are SGHTA and FQGTGA. The J segment lost 2 bases and the V segment lost 1 base, leaving 7 bases of the junction unmatched. In DNA form, the CDR3 reads TGTGCCAGCAGCTTAAGTGGGGGGGGATTTCAAGAGACCCAGTACTTC. Translation: CASSLSGGGFQETQYF.

The genes are TRBV2 and TRBJ1-5; 7 nucleotides align to TRBD1. The CDR3 runs 15 residues. The germline V gene encodes CDR1 SNHLY and CDR2 FYNNEI. Germline trimming cut 3 bases from V and 5 bases from J; bases unmatched to any gene: 7. The CDR3 nucleotides are TGTGCCAGCAGTGAGGGACAGCCTATTTATCAGCCCCAGCATTTT. Translating gives CASSEGQPIYQPQHF.

The chain uses TRBV30 and TRBJ2-7, with D maybe TRBD2 (6 bases). Germline-derived CDR1 and CDR2 are GTSNPN and SVGIG (reference sequence). Trimming stripped 2 bases from V and 3 bases from J, with 17 bases between. The CDR3 runs 15 residues. CDR3 nucleotides: TGTGCCTGGAGTTCTCCCCAGGGAGGAGGCTACGAGCAGTACTTC. It is translated as CAWSSPQGGGYEQYF. Combining the CDR3 with reference TRBV30 and TRBJ2-7 gives the whole variable domain SQTIHQWPATLVQPVGSPLSLECTVEGTSNPNLYWYRQAAGRGLQLLFYSVGIGQISSEVPQNLSASRPQDRQFILSSKKLLLSDSGFYLCAWSSPQGGGYEQYFGPGTRLTVT.

The genes are TRBV28 and TRBJ1-3; perhaps TRBD1 as D (5 bases). Germline CDR1 MDHEN, CDR2 SYDVKM. Trimming cost V 5 bases and J 3 bases, with 11 bases left between them. This CDR3 is built from 14 residues. CDR3 residues: CASSPRTYGNTIYF. CDR3 DNA sequence: TGTGCCAGCAGTCCGCGGACATATGGAAACACCATATATTTT. The full variable domain, rest sourced from reference TRBV28 and TRBJ1-3, is DVKVTQSSRYLVKRTGEKVFLECVQDMDHENMFWYRQDPGLGLRLIYFSYDVKMKEKGDIPEGYSVSREKKERFSLILESASTNQTSMYLCASSPRTYGNTIYFGEGSWLTVV.

This chain uses TRBV2 with TRBJ2-1; D is perhaps TRBD1 (5 bases). This CDR3 has 11 amino acids. Trimming took off 6 bases at V and 7 bases at J, with 7 bases between the two ends. Germline V CDR1 and CDR2: SNHLY, FYNNEI. In nucleotides, the CDR3 is TGTGCCAGCAGCCAGGGAAATGAGCAGTTCTTC. It codes for CASSQGNEQFF.

This clone was detected only once. The chain carries TRBV18 and TRBJ2-7; 12 nucleotides align to TRBD2. CDR3 length equals 14 residues. The V segment lost 8 bases and the J segment 2 bases; nucleotides outside the gene matches: 4. Germline assignment: CDR1 KGHSH and CDR2 LQKENI. CDR3 bases: TGTGCCAGCGCCACTAGCGGGGGGACCTACGAGCAGTACTTC. Encoded protein: CASATSGGTYEQYF.

The chain joins TRBV14 to TRBJ2-7, with D hard to call. The CDR3 consists of 12 residues. Germline CDR1 reads SGHDN; CDR2 reads FVKESK. Trimming pared 1 base from V and 3 bases from J, leaving 4 bases between. CDR3 protein: CASSQVRYEQYF. CDR3 nucleotide sequence: TGTGCCAGCAGCCAAGTGCGCTACGAGCAGTACTTC.

The V gene is TRBV18, the J gene TRBJ1-1; unclear D gene. Germline lookup yields CDR1 KGHSH and CDR2 LQKENI. Trimming pared 3 bases from V and 1 base from J, leaving 9 bases between. The CDR3 length is 14 residues. The CDR3 sequence is CASSPGSRNTEAFF. The DNA of the CDR3 is TGTGCCAGCTCACCGGGCAGTAGGAACACTGAAGCTTTCTTT.

The chain uses TRBV9 and TRBJ2-7; 8 bases line up with TRBD2. V lost 3 bases, J lost 1 base, and 15 bases stayed unmatched. This CDR3 has 18 amino acids. Germline V gene lookup returns CDR1 SGDLS and CDR2 YYNGEE. The CDR3: CASSAPAWEAGGSYEQYF. The DNA of the CDR3 is TGTGCCAGCAGCGCCCCTGCCTGGGAGGCGGGGGGATCCTACGAGCAGTACTTC. The whole variable domain, filled in from reference TRBV9 and TRBJ2-7, reads DSGVTQTPKHLITATGQRVTLRCSPRSGDLSVYWYQQSLDQGLQFLIQYYNGEERAKGNILERFSAQQFPDLHSELNLSSLELGDSALYFCASSAPAWEAGGSYEQYFGPGTRLTVT.